This T cell receptor beta chain is from a study of cytomegalovirus exposure and HLA in healthy donors. Sequencing was performed with immunoSEQ multiplex PCR; in TCRdb, only in-frame clones are kept and a portion is missing. The sample yields about 73,000 clones, 95% seen once. CDR1 and CDR2 (germline): MGHDK, SYGVNS. This CDR3 has 11 residues. Trimming stripped 10 bases from V and 11 bases from J, with 17 bases between. Sequenced sample: PBMCs. The V gene is TRBV25-1, the J gene TRBJ1-1, with D unresolved. The sequence was collected from a man aged 18 to 35 in good health and CMV-seronegative. CDR3 protein: CATAFGREAFF. The CDR3 nucleotides read TGTGCCACCGCCTTTGGACGGGAGGCTTTCTTT.